The T cell receptor (beta chain) described here comes from a study of T cells in women clearing cervical HPV infection listed by TCRdb under 2018. At the level of the whole study: Cases were about 25 women with histologically confirmed HPV16-related CIN3 or worse, including 2 invasive cancers. For cases, a median interval of roughly 150 days, with an interquartile range of about 80 to 200 days, was observed between lesion detection and blood sampling. This exploratory proof-of-principle case-control study, nested within the Guanacaste HPV Natural History Study in Costa Rica, compared TCR repertoires among women with different cervical HPV16 outcomes. HLA typing was available for only a few women, so HLA type could not be excluded as a confounder. The approximately 23 controls were women who cleared a single incident HPV16 infection within 12 months without developing precancer or cancer. Blood from cases was collected at the visit where the lesion was first found, while blood from controls was collected once the infection could no longer be detected. Cases were matched to controls by age within five years and by the year the sample was collected. In the parent cohort, some 10,000 women aged 18 or older were enrolled in Guanacaste, Costa Rica, during about 1993 to 1995 and were followed for less than 8 years. Median age was about 30 years in cases versus around 40 in controls, and baseline characteristics did not differ significantly. Five blinded duplicates per group were added as quality controls, so that about 60 samples were obtained: 50 or so participants and approximately 10 replicates.

Every participant had a single incident cervical HPV16 infection, and prevalent HPV16 infections were excluded. Cervical HPV DNA was detected with MY09/MY11 PCR, and genotyping was done with dot-blot hybridization. Fifteen mL of heparinized blood were centrifuged, and the buffy coat was split into aliquots, frozen at -30 degrees C, and then kept at -80 degrees C. Genomic DNA was extracted from buffy coat specimens using QIAGEN kits. TCR beta CDR3 regions were amplified by multiplex PCR from an average of roughly 1,300 ng genomic DNA per sample using the immunoSEQ assay. To correct primer bias, the assay used a complete synthetic TCR repertoire to set an amplification baseline. The amplicons were sequenced using the Illumina platform. In the authors' own workflow: Sequences were error-corrected by clustering with frequency ratios and a modified nearest-neighbor algorithm and were then analyzed in the immunoSEQ Analyzer with IMGT gene definitions. At each rarefaction depth, TCR richness and evenness were averaged across 20 rarefaction repeats, and any sample with fewer sequences than the depth was left out. Wilcoxon rank sum tests with FDR correction were used to compare V, D and J gene relative abundances between the groups. An intraclass correlation of 95% to 97% for TCR richness and an average of around 71% across over 65 gene segments were obtained from the blinded duplicates. TCRdb provides this immuneACCESS table in a form limited to in-frame rearrangements. Some clones are lacking; in checked studies, under half of them reflect an unresolved V gene, and why the rest are absent is not known. D and trimming come from the DNA, and the V and J calls and clone size come from that table. The sample table gives more than 20,000 clones. Jointly, the top ten make up under 6.5% of the sample.

Via the germline V gene, CDR1 is MGHRA and CDR2 YSYEKL. The junction shows trimming of 3 bases on V and 5 bases on J, and the gene matches do not reach 8 bases of it. There are 16 amino acids in the CDR3, from cysteine to phenylalanine inclusive. The DNA has 39 bases, all within the CDR3, and is read from base 1. Study-wide findings and limitations: Cases had lower TRBV6-7 relative abundance than controls (approximately 0.11% versus 0.16%; Bonferroni P = 0.0008). Because the number of T cells in each sample was unknown, differences in richness could reflect differing T-cell content rather than repertoire biology. Whether associations preceded infection or resulted from infection could not be shown with the cross-sectional design, and effector/memory subsets and HPV-specific T cells were not isolated. CIN3+ cases had significantly higher TCR repertoire richness than controls across sequencing depths, but evenness did not differ between the groups. Random forest classifiers that combined richness and V gene abundances separated cases from controls with an estimated AUC of under 0.85.

A remark on this clone: Its cognate antigen has yet to be identified. The read halts 3 residues ahead of the CDR3 end, with the missing end drawn from the germline J gene.

Sequences were obtained from blood buffy coat. The chain is assembled from TRBV4-1 and TRBJ2-3; a stretch of 10 junction bases matches TRBD2. The sequence was obtained from a woman aged 18 to 75 with a cervical HPV16 infection that either progressed to CIN3+ or cleared (not recorded which). CDR3 sequence: CASSHAGLAAGDTQYF. The CDR3 bases that were read are TGCGCCAGCAGCCACGCCGGACTAGCGGCCGGAGATACG.